Listed here are 22 T cell receptor beta chains from one sample, sequenced in a study of blood T cell repertoires in COVID-19. The table came from immunoSEQ multiplex PCR; TCRdb's copy has only in-frame clones and leaves some out. The sample shows 55,000 to 70,000 clones, 80% to 90% of them seen only once. The sequenced sample consisted of peripheral blood. All receptors derive from a man in his sixties with active or convalescent COVID-19.

On this clone itself: Other DNA sequences in this specimen translate into the identical CDR3. The chain is built from TRBV18 and TRBJ1-2, with 8 bases lining up with TRBD1. Germline V gene sequence: CDR1 KGHSH, CDR2 LQKENI. Trimming removed 3 bases from V and 0 bases from J; junction bases left unmatched: 0. This CDR3 has 14 residues. CDR3 in amino acids: CASSPGQANYGYTF. The CDR3 DNA sequence: TGTGCCAGCTCACCGGGACAGGCTAACTATGGCTACACCTTC.

Written as DNA, the CDR3 is TGTGCCAGATTGGCCCTGAACACTGAAGCTTTCTTT. Protein: CARLALNTEAFF. V is TRBV2 and J is TRBJ1-1, with no clear D. CDR3 length equals 12 residues. Trimming removed 9 bases from V and 0 bases from J, with 8 bases in between. CDR1 is SNHLY and CDR2 is FYNNEI in the germline V gene.

The chain is built from TRBV5-5 and TRBJ1-5, with D unclear. V was pared by 1 base and J by 4 bases, with 9 bases between. Germline V lookup: CDR1 SGHKS, CDR2 YYEKEE (reference sequence). CDR3 length: 14 amino acids. The CDR3, as DNA: TGTGCCAGCAGCTTGTCGCACTCAAATCAGCCCCAGCATTTT. It codes for CASSLSHSNQPQHF. Combining the CDR3 with reference TRBV5-5 and TRBJ1-5 gives the whole variable domain DAGVTQSPTHLIKTRGQQVTLRCSPISGHKSVSWYQQVLGQGPQFIFQYYEKEERGRGNFPDRFSARQFPNYSSELNVNALLLGDSALYLCASSLSHSNQPQHFGDGTRLSIL.

This clone was observed once. The rearrangement links TRBV3-1 (or the pseudogene TRBV3-2) to TRBJ2-7, with unresolved D. The V end was cut by 2 bases, the J end by 3 bases, with 14 bases between. This CDR3 comprises 15 residues. Germline CDR1 reads LGHDT; CDR2 reads YNNKEL (reference sequence). The CDR3 loop reads CASSQIRVNYYEQYF. As DNA, the CDR3 is TGTGCCAGCAGCCAAATCCGGGTTAATTACTACGAGCAGTACTTC.

The chain combines TRBV7-2 with TRBJ1-1; 8 positions match TRBD1. The length of the CDR3 is 14 residues. CDR1 and CDR2 (germline): SGHTA, FQGNSA. The ends lost 5 bases at V and 5 bases at J; junction bases unmatched: 7. This chain's CDR3 is CASSDRQGKTEAFF. The CDR3 DNA follows: TGTGCCAGCAGCGACCGACAGGGGAAGACTGAAGCTTTCTTT.

The V call is TRBV28, the J call TRBJ1-2, with D possibly TRBD1 on 6 matching bases. Trimming took 1 base from V and 5 from J, leaving 11 bases between them. Germline CDR1 MDHEN, CDR2 SYDVKM. The CDR3 extends over 14 amino acids. For the CDR3, the DNA is TGTGCCAGCAGTTTATCTCGGGGGGCATATGGCTACACCTTC. This codes for CASSLSRGAYGYTF.

This chain links TRBV2 with TRBJ2-1, with 10 bases that match TRBD1. Germline V gene data show CDR1 as SNHLY and CDR2 as FYNNEI. With 8 bases clipped from V and 9 bases from J, the junction kept 7 bases outside the gene matches. The CDR3 extends over 13 amino acids. This CDR3 reads CASVGQGSGEQFF. CDR3 DNA sequence: TGTGCCAGCGTGGGACAGGGGAGCGGTGAGCAGTTCTTC. The full variable domain, rest sourced from reference TRBV2 and TRBJ2-1, is EPEVTQTPSHQVTQMGQEVILRCVPISNHLYFYWYRQILGQKVEFLVSFYNNEISEKSEIFDDQFSVERPDGSNFTLKIRSTKLEDSAMYFCASVGQGSGEQFFGPGTRLTVL.

The J gene is TRBJ1-1, the V gene TRBV9; D uncertain. CDR3 length equals 14 residues. CDR1 SGDLS and CDR2 YYNGEE come from the germline V gene. The V and J ends lost 5 bases and 1 base respectively, with 12 bases between them. CDR3 nucleotide sequence: TGTGCCAGCAGTCGTGACGGGAGGAACACTGAAGCTTTCTTT. This gives the protein CASSRDGRNTEAFF.

The chain carries TRBV9 and TRBJ2-1; a weak D match, TRBD1 (5 bases). CDR3 length: 15 residues. The V gene lost 4 bases and the J gene lost 2 bases, with 13 bases spanning the gap. The germline gives CDR1 SGDLS, CDR2 YYNGEE. CDR3 residues: CASSPSGQTYNEQFF. The CDR3 bases are TGTGCCAGCAGCCCTTCAGGGCAGACCTACAATGAGCAGTTCTTC. Full variable domain (rest looked up from reference TRBV9 and TRBJ2-1): DSGVTQTPKHLITATGQRVTLRCSPRSGDLSVYWYQQSLDQGLQFLIQYYNGEERAKGNILERFSAQQFPDLHSELNLSSLELGDSALYFCASSPSGQTYNEQFFGPGTRLTVL.

The chain joins TRBV5-1 to TRBJ1-6; D perhaps matches TRBD1 (5 bases). The V and J ends lost 1 base and 8 bases respectively, with 7 bases between them. The CDR3 consists of 13 residues. Per the germline V gene, CDR1 is SGHRS and CDR2 is YFSETQ. This CDR3 is CASSLKQDSPLHF. The CDR3 bases are TGCGCCAGCAGCTTGAAACAGGATTCACCCCTCCACTTT.

The rearrangement links TRBV21-1 to TRBJ2-1; TRBD2, the table's D call, was not compared with the DNA. TRBV21-1 is a known pseudogene. The CDR3 is 17 residues long. The CDR3, as DNA: TGTGCCAGCAGCGGATCTAGCGGGGCGAGCTCCTACAATGAGCAGTTCTTC. Protein product: CASSGSSGASSYNEQFF.

The V and J genes are TRBV11-2 and TRBJ2-2; D may be TRBD2 (6 bases). The CDR3 is 16 amino acids. The germline gives CDR1 SGHAT, CDR2 FQNNGV. V was cut by 5 bases and J by 1 base, with 14 bases left in between. The CDR3 region has the DNA TGTGCCAGCAGCCCGGCGGGACCCTTGAACACCGGGGAGCTGTTTTTT. It is translated as CASSPAGPLNTGELFF. The whole variable domain, remainder taken from reference TRBV11-2 and TRBJ2-2, is EAGVAQSPRYKIIEKRQSVAFWCNPISGHATLYWYQQILGQGPKLLIQFQNNGVVDDSQLPKDRFSAERLKGVDSTLKIQPAKLEDSAVYLCASSPAGPLNTGELFFGEGSRLTVL.

The chain couples TRBV19 to TRBJ1-5; tentatively, D is TRBD1 (5 bases). V lost 4 bases and J 6 bases, leaving 13 bases between the germline ends. The CDR3 has 14 amino acids. Germline V lookup: CDR1 LNHDA, CDR2 SQIVND (reference sequence). CDR3 loop: CASSKQERGQPQHF. The CDR3 nucleotides read TGTGCCAGTAGTAAACAGGAAAGGGGTCAGCCCCAGCATTTT.

V is TRBV3-1 (or the pseudogene TRBV3-2) and J is TRBJ2-7; perhaps TRBD1 as D (6 bases). Trimming removed 1 base at V and 9 bases at J, with 28 bases between. CDR3 length equals 18 residues. The germline V gene has CDR1 LGHDT and CDR2 YNNKEL (reference sequence). This CDR3 is CASSQASLFVQGKNGQYF. CDR3 nucleotide sequence: TGTGCCAGCAGCCAAGCGTCCCTCTTTGTACAGGGTAAGAACGGGCAGTACTTC.

The V and J genes are TRBV19 and TRBJ1-2; D is perhaps TRBD1 (6 bases). Germline V gene lookup returns CDR1 LNHDA and CDR2 SQIVND (reference sequence). The CDR3 is made up of 18 amino acids. Trimming stripped 3 bases from V and 0 bases from J, with 20 bases between. The CDR3 reads CASSIGRARDTANYGYTF. CDR3 coding DNA: TGTGCCAGTAGTATTGGTCGTGCCCGGGACACAGCTAACTATGGCTACACCTTC.

The genes are TRBV28 and TRBJ1-5, with 8 bases matching TRBD1. Losses at the gene ends were 6 bases for V and 1 base for J; bases not matched to a gene: 14. Germline CDR1 reads MDHEN; CDR2 reads SYDVKM. This CDR3 is built from 18 residues. This CDR3 is CASSPPVAGGSSNQPQHF. In DNA, the CDR3 is TGTGCCAGCAGCCCACCGGTGGCAGGGGGCTCGAGCAATCAGCCCCAGCATTTT.

Only a few counts were recorded for this clone. The chain carries TRBV29-1 and TRBJ2-3; 7 positions agree with TRBD2. Trimming took 2 bases from V and 0 from J; bases not matched to a gene: 5. Germline V gene data show CDR1 as SQVTM and CDR2 as ANQGSEA. The CDR3 extends over 15 amino acids. CDR3: CSVENSGSSTDTQYF. The CDR3 DNA follows: TGCAGCGTTGAAAATAGCGGGTCTAGCACAGATACGCAGTATTTT.

The rearrangement links TRBV5-1 to TRBJ1-5; maybe TRBD1 (6 bases). Looked up from germline, CDR1 is SGHRS and CDR2 is YFSETQ. The CDR3 consists of 16 residues. V shed 0 bases and J shed 1 base, with 11 bases lying between them. DNA of the CDR3: TGCGCCAGCAGCTTGGTGACGGGACAAAGCAATCAGCCCCAGCATTTT. Encoded protein: CASSLVTGQSNQPQHF.

To note about this clone: Other nucleotide sequences in the sample specify the same CDR3. The chain couples TRBV2 to TRBJ1-2; TRBD1 matches 8 bases. In germline, CDR1 is SNHLY, CDR2 FYNNEI. The CDR3 is 12 amino acids. The V and J ends lost 4 bases and 8 bases, in that order; junction bases with no gene match: 3. The CDR3 protein is CASSVAGGGYTF. CDR3 coding DNA: TGTGCCAGCAGTGTTGCAGGGGGCGGCTACACCTTC.

The CDR3 spells CASSPVQGWTDTQYF. The CDR3, as DNA: TGTGCCAGCTCACCAGTTCAGGGGTGGACAGATACGCAGTATTTT. This chain links TRBV18 with TRBJ2-3; D possibly corresponds to TRBD1 (6 bases). The CDR3 is made up of 15 amino acids. Germline values: CDR1 KGHSH, CDR2 LQKENI. Trimming took off 2 bases at V and 3 bases at J, with 12 bases between the two ends.

The rearrangement joins TRBV27 to TRBJ1-2; 12 bases are shared with TRBD1. This CDR3 spans 18 amino acids. Per the germline V gene, CDR1 is MNHEY and CDR2 is SMNVEV (reference sequence). V dropped 6 bases and J dropped 0; count of bases not matched to a gene: 11. The CDR3 sequence is CASSPRDRGLLSNYGYTF. In nucleotides, the CDR3 is TGTGCCAGCAGCCCCCGGGACAGGGGGCTGCTTTCTAACTATGGCTACACCTTC.

V is TRBV11-2 and J is TRBJ2-3; D gene uncertain. Germline V gene sequence: CDR1 SGHAT, CDR2 FQNNGV. V was shortened by 3 bases and J by 0 bases, with 13 bases between the two germline ends. This CDR3 is built from 16 residues. CDR3 nucleotide sequence: TGTGCCAGCAGCTTTTTAGGCGGTTCTAGCACAGATACGCAGTATTTT. The encoded protein is CASSFLGGSSTDTQYF.